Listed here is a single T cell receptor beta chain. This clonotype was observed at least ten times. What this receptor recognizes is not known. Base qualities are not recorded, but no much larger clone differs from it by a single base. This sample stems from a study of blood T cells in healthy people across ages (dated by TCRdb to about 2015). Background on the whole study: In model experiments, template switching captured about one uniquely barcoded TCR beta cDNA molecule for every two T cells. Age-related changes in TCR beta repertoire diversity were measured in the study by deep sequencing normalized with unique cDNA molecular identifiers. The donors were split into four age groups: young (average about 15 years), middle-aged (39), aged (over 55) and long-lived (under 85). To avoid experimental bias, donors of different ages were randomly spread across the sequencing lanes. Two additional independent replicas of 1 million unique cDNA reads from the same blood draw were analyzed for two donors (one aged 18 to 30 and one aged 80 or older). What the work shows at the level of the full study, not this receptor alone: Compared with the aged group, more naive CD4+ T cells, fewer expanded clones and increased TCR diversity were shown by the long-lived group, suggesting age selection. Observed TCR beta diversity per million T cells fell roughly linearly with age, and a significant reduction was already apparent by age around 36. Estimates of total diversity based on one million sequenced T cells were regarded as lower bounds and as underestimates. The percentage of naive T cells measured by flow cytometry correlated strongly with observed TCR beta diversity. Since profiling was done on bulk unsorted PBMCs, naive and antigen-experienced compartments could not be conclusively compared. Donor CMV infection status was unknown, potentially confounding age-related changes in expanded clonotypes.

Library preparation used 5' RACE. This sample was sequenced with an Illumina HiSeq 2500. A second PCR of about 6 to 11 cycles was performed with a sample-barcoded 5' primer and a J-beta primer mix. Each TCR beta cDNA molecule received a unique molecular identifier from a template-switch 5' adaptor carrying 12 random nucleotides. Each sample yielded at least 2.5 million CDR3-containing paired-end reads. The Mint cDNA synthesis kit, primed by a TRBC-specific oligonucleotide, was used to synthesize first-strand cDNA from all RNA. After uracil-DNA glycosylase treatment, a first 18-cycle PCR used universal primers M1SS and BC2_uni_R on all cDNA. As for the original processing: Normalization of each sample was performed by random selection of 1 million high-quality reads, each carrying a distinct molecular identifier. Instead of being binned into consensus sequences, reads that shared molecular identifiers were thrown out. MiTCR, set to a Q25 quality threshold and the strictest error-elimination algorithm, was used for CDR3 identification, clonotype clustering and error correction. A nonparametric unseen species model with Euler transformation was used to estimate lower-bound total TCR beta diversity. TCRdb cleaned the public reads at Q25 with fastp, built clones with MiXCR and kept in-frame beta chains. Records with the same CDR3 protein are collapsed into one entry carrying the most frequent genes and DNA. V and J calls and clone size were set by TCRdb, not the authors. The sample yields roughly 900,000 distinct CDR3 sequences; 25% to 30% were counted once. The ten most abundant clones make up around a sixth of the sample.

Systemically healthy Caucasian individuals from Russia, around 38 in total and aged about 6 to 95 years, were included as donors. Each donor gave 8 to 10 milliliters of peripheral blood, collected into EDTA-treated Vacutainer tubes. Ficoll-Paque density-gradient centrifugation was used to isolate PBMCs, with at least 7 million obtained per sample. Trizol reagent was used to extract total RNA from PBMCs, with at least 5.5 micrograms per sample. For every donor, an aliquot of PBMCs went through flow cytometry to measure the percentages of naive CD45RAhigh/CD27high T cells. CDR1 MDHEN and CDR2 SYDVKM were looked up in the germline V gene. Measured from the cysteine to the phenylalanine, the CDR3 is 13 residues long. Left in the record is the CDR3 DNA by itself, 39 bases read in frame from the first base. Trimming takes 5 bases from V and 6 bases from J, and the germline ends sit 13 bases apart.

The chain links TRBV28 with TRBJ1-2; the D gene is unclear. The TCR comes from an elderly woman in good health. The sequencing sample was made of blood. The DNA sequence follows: TGTGCCAGCAGTCCCGGGAGTAGTAATGGCTACACCTTC. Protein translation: CASSPGSSNGYTF.